This T cell receptor beta chain comes out of a study of T cell responses to AZD1222 COVID-19 vaccine. General study results and limits: Clonal diversity was possibly underestimated; the donors were predominantly white British and more often female. As reported, nearly half of all spike-specific TCRs target variant regions that are unmutated.

The V gene lost 5 bases and the J gene lost 4 bases, with 3 bases spanning the gap. CDR3 length: 11 amino acids. Germline V gives CDR1 LGHNT, CDR2 FRNRAP. For this clone: Its antigen is not known.

Pooled together were second doses at about 4 or about 12 weeks. Sequencing used immunoSEQ multiplex PCR; TCRdb keeps in-frame clones, though not all of them. The sample holds 98,000 or so clones, roughly 80% seen once. The chain employs TRBV12-5 and TRBJ2-1; D is unclear. The sequence derives from an adult who received the AZD1222 COVID-19 vaccine. The sample here was peripheral blood, taken 28 days after the second AZD1222 dose. CDR3 DNA: TGTGCTAGTGGTCAATACAATGAGCAGTTCTTC. Protein: CASGQYNEQFF.